This T cell receptor beta chain was identified in a study of prognosis after radiotherapy for stage I lung cancer. About the study: In around twelve patients the tumors were adenocarcinoma, and in seven they were squamous cell carcinoma. Study outcomes and limitations: Unique TCR clones declined after stereotactic body radiation therapy, from a median around 10,000 to 6,900.

Multiplex PCR in two rounds served to amplify TCR beta CDR3 from genomic DNA. Amplification during the initial PCR round employed primers specific to each TRBV and TRBJ gene. One entry per CDR3 protein, called by TCRdb with MiXCR from the multiplex PCR reads. The sample has some 38,000 distinct CDR3 sequences, roughly a quarter seen once. Comment on this clonotype: Antigen: not known.

In germline, CDR1 is SGHNT, CDR2 YYREEE (reference sequence). This CDR3 comprises 14 residues. Unmatched junction bases numbered 6, after V lost 5 bases and J lost 2 bases. The V and J genes are TRBV5-4 and TRBJ2-5; 7 nucleotides agree with TRBD1. The sequencing used PBMCs, collected before or after stereotactic body radiation therapy (not recorded which). The clonotype originates from a donor over 45 with non-small cell lung cancer. CDR3 residues: CASRQTGVQETQYF. The CDR3 DNA follows: TGTGCCAGCAGGCAAACAGGGGTACAAGAGACCCAGTACTTC.